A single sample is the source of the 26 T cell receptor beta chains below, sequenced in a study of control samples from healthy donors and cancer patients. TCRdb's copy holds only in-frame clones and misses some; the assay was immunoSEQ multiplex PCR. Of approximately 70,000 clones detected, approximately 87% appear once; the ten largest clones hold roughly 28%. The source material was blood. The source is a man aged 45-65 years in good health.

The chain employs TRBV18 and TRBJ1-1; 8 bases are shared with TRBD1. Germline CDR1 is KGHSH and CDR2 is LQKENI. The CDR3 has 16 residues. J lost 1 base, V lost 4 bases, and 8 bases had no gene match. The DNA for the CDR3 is TGTGCCAGCTCACAGAGAGAACAGGGGGAGAACACTGAAGCTTTCTTT. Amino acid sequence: CASSQREQGENTEAFF.

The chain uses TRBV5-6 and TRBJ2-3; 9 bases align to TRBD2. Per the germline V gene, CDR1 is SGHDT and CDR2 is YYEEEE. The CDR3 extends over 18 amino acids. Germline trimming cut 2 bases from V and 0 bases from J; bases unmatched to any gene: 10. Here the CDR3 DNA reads TGTGCCAGCAGCTTCCCCCCGGGGACTAGCCGTAGCACAGATACGCAGTATTTT. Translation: CASSFPPGTSRSTDTQYF.

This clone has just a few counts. CDR3: CASSSGQGENYGYTF. The CDR3 DNA is TGCGCCAGCAGCTCCGGACAGGGGGAGAACTATGGCTACACCTTC. V gene TRBV5-1 combines with J gene TRBJ1-2, with TRBD1 matching over 10 bases. CDR1 is SGHRS, CDR2 YFSETQ, per germline. V lost 3 bases, J lost 2 bases, and 4 bases stayed unmatched. The CDR3 spans 15 residues. Complete variable domain (other parts from reference TRBV5-1 and TRBJ1-2): KAGVTQTPRYLIKTRGQQVTLSCSPISGHRSVSWYQQTPGQGLQFLFEYFSETQRNKGNFPGRFSGRQFSNSRSEMNVSTLELGDSALYLCASSSGQGENYGYTFGSGTRLTVV.

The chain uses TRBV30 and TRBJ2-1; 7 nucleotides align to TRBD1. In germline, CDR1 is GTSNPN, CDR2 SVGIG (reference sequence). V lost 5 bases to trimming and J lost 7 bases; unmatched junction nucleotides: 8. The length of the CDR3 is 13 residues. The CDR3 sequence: CAWQTGYGNEQFF. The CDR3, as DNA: TGTGCCTGGCAGACAGGGTATGGGAATGAGCAGTTCTTC.

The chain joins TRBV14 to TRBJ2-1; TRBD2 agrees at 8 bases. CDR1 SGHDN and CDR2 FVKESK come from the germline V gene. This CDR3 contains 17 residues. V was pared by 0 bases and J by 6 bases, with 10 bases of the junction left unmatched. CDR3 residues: CASSQEGGLAPFNEQFF. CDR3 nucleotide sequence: TGTGCCAGCAGCCAAGAGGGAGGACTAGCCCCTTTCAATGAGCAGTTCTTC.

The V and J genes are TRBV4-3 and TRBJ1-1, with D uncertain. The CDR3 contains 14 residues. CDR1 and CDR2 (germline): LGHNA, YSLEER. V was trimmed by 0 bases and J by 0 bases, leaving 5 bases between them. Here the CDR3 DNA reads TGCGCCAGCAGCCAAGATGAGCTGAACACTGAAGCTTTCTTT. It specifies CASSQDELNTEAFF.

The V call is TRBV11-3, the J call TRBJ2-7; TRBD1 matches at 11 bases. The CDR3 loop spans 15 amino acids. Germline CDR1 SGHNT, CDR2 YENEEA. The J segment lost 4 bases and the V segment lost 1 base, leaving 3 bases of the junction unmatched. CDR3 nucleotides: TGTGCCAGCAGCTTAGTAGGGACAGGGGGTTACGAGCAGTACTTC. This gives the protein CASSLVGTGGYEQYF.

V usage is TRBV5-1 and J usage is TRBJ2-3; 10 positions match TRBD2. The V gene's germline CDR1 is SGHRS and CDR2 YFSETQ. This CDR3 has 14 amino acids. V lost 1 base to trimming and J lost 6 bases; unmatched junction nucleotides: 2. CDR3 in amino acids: CASSLPAGGDTQYF. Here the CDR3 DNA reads TGCGCCAGCAGCTTGCCAGCGGGAGGGGATACGCAGTATTTT.

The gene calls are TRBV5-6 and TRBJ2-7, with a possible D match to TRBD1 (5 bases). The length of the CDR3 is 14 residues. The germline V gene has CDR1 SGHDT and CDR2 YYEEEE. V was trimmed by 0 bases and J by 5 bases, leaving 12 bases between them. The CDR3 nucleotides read TGTGCCAGCAGCTTGGCGGCAGGGTCCCACGAGCAGTACTTC. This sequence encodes CASSLAAGSHEQYF.

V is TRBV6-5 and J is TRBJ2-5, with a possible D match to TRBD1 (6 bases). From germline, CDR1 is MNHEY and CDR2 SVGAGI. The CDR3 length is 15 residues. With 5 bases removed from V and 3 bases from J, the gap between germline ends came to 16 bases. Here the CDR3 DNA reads TGTGCCAGCAGTCATACCTACAGGGATAAAGAGACCCAGTACTTC. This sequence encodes CASSHTYRDKETQYF.

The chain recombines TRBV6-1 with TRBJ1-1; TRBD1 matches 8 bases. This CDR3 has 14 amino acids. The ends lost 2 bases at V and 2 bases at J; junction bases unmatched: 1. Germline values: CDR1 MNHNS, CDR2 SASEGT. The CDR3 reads CASSEQGANTEAFF. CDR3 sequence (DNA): TGTGCCAGCAGTGAACAGGGGGCTAACACTGAAGCTTTCTTT.

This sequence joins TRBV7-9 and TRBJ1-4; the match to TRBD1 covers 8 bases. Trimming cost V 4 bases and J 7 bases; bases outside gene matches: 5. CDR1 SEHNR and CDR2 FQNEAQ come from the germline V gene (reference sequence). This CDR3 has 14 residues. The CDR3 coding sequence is TGTGCCAGCAGCTGGGGGACAGGTGGTGAAAAACTGTTTTTT. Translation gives CASSWGTGGEKLFF.

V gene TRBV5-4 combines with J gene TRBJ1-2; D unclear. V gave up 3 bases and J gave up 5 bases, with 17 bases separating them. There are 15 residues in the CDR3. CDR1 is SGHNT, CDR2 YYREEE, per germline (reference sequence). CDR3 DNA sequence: TGTGCCAGCAGCTCCGCCCGGACGGGAGTATATGGCTACACCTTC. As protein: CASSSARTGVYGYTF.

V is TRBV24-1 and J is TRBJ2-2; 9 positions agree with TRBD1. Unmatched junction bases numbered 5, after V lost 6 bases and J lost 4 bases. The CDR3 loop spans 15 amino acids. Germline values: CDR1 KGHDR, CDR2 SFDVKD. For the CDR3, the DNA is TGTGCCACCAGTAGGACAGGGGTGGTCACCGGGGAGCTGTTTTTT. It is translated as CATSRTGVVTGELFF.

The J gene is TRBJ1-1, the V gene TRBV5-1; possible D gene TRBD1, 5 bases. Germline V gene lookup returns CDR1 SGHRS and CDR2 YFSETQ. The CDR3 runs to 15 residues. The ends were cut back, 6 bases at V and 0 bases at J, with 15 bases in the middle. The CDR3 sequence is CASTQLGGMNTEAFF. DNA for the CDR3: TGCGCCAGCACCCAGCTGGGGGGGATGAACACTGAAGCTTTCTTT.

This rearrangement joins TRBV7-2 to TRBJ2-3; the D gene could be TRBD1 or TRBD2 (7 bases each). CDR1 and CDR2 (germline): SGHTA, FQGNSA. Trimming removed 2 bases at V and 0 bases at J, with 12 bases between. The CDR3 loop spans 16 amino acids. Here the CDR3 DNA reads TGTGCCAGCAGCTTACAGGGGGGGCCCAGCACAGATACGCAGTATTTT. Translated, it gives CASSLQGGPSTDTQYF.

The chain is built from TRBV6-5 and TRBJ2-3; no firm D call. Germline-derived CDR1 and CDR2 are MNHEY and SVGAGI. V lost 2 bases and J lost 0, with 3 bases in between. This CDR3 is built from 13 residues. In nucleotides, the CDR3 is TGTGCCAGCAGTTACCAGAGCACAGATACGCAGTATTTT. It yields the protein CASSYQSTDTQYF.

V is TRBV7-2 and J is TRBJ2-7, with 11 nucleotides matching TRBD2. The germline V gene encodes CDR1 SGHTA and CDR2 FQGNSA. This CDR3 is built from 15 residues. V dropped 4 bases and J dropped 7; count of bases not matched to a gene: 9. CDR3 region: CASSSSLAGAAEQYF. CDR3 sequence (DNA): TGTGCCAGCAGCTCCTCACTAGCGGGGGCAGCTGAGCAGTACTTC. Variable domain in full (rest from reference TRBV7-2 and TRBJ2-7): GAGVSQSPSNKVTEKGKDVELRCDPISGHTALYWYRQSLGQGLEFLIYFQGNSAPDKSGLPSDRFSAERTGGSVSTLTIQRTQQEDSAVYLCASSSSLAGAAEQYFGPGTRLTVT.

This CDR3 reads CASSQDSAEGRETQYF. The CDR3 DNA reads as TGTGCCAGCAGCCAAGATAGCGCGGAGGGCCGGGAGACCCAGTACTTC. The chain links TRBV4-2 to TRBJ2-5; perhaps TRBD2 as D (6 bases). Per the germline V gene, CDR1 is LGHNA and CDR2 is YNFKEQ. V lost 0 bases, J lost 5 bases, and 16 bases lay in between. The CDR3 length is 16 residues.

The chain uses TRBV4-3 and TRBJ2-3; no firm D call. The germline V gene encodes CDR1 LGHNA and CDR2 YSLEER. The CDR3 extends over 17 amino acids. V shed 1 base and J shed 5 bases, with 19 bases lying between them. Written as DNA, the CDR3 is TGCGCCAGCAGCCAAGCCTTCTTGGGTCCAAGGTTAGATACGCAGTATTTT. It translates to CASSQAFLGPRLDTQYF.

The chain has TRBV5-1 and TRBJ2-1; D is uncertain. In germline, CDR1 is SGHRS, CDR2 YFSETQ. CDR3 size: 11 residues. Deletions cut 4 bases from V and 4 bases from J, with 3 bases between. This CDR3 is CASSLYNEQFF. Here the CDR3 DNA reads TGCGCCAGCAGCCTGTACAATGAGCAGTTCTTC. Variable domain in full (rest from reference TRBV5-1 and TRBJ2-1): KAGVTQTPRYLIKTRGQQVTLSCSPISGHRSVSWYQQTPGQGLQFLFEYFSETQRNKGNFPGRFSGRQFSNSRSEMNVSTLELGDSALYLCASSLYNEQFFGPGTRLTVL.

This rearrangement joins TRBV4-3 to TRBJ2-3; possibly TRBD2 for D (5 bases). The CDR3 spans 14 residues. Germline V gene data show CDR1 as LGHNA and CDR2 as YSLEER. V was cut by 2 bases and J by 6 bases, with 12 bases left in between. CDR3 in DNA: TGCGCCAGCAGCCAACAACTAGTTGGGGATACGCAGTATTTT. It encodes CASSQQLVGDTQYF.

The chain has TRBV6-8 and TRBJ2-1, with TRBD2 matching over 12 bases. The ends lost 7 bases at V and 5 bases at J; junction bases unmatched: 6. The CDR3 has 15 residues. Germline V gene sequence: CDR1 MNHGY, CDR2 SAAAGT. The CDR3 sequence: CASNSTSGGHNEQFF. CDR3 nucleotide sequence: TGTGCCAGCAATTCGACTAGCGGGGGACACAATGAGCAGTTCTTC.

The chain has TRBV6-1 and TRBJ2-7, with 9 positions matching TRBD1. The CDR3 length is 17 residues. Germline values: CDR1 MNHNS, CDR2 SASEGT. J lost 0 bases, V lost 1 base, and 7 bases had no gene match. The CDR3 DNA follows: TGTGCCAGCAGTGAAGGGATTAACAGGGGGCCCTCCTACGAGCAGTACTTC. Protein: CASSEGINRGPSYEQYF.

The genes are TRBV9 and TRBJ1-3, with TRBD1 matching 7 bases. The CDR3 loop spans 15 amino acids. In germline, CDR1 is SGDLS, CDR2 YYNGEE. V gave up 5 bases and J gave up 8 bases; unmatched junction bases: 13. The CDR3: CASSERGQPKDTIYF. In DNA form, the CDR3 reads TGTGCCAGCAGTGAACGGGGACAGCCGAAGGACACCATATATTTT.

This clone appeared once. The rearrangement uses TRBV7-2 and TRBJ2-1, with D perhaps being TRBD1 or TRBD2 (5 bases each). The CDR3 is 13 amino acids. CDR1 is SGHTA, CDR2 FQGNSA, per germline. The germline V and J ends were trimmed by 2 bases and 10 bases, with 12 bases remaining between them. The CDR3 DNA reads TGTGCCAGCAGCTTACTGGGGGAAGGAGAGCAGTTCTTC. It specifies CASSLLGEGEQFF.